The T cell receptor (beta chain) described here comes from a study of blood T cell repertoires in COVID-19. The protocol was immunoSEQ multiplex PCR, while the TCRdb copy is restricted to in-frame clones and leaves out a portion. Here the sample spans roughly 46,000 clones, 85% to 90% being singletons. The CDR3 is made up of 13 amino acids. Germline values: CDR1 SGHNT, CDR2 YENEEA. V gave up 7 bases and J gave up 4 bases, with 11 bases separating them. The rearrangement joins TRBV11-3 to TRBJ1-5; D call uncertain. Material: peripheral blood. The TCR sequence derives from a man aged 45-65 years with active COVID-19. CDR3 coding DNA: TGTGCCAGCATCCTCGGAGGAAATCAGCCCCAGCATTTT. Protein: CASILGGNQPQHF.